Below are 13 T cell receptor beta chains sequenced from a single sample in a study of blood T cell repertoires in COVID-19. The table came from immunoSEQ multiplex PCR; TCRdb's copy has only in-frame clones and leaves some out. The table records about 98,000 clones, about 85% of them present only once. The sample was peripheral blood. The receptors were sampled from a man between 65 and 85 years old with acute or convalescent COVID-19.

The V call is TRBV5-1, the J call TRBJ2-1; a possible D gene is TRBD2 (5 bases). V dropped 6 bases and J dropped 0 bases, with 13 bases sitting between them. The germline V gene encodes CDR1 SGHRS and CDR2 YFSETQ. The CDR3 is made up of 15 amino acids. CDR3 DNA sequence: TGCGCCAGCACCAGACCGGGATCCTCCTACAATGAGCAGTTCTTC. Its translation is CASTRPGSSYNEQFF. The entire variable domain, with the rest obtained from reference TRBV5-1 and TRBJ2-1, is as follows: KAGVTQTPRYLIKTRGQQVTLSCSPISGHRSVSWYQQTPGQGLQFLFEYFSETQRNKGNFPGRFSGRQFSNSRSEMNVSTLELGDSALYLCASTRPGSSYNEQFFGPGTRLTVL.

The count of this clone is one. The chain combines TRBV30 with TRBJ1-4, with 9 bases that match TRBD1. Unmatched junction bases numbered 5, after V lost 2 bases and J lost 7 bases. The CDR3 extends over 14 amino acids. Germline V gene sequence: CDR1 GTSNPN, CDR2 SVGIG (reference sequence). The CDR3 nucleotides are TGTGCCTGGAGTCTGGGACAGGGAACTGAAAAACTGTTTTTT. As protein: CAWSLGQGTEKLFF.

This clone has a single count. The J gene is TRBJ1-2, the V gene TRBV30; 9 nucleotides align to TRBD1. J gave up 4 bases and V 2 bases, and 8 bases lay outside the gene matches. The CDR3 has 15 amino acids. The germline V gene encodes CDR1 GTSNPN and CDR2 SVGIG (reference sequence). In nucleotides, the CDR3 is TGTGCCTGGAGTACTACACAGACAGGGGGCTATGGCTACACCTTC. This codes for CAWSTTQTGGYGYTF.

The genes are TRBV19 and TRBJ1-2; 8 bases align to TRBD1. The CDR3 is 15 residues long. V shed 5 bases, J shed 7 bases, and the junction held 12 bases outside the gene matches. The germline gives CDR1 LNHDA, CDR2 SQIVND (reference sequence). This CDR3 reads CASSLRQGQTRGYTF. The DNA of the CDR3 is TGTGCCAGTAGTCTTCGACAGGGGCAGACTCGTGGCTACACCTTC.

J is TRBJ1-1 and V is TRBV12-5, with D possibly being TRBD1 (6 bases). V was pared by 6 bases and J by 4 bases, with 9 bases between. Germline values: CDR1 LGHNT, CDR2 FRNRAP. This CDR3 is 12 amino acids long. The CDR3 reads CASGQGSTEAFF. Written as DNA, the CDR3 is TGTGCTAGTGGGCAGGGGAGCACTGAAGCTTTCTTT.

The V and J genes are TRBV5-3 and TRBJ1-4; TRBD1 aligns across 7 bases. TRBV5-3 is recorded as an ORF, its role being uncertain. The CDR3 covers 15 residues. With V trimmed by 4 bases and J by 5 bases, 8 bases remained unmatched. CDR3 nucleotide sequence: TGTGCCAGAAGCCTGCAGGGGGTTCGAAATGAAAAACTGTTTTTT. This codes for CARSLQGVRNEKLFF.

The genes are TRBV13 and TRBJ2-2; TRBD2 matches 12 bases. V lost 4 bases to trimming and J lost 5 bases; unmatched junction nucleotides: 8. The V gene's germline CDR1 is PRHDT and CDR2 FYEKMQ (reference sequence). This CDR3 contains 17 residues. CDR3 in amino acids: CASSSRLAGDSTGELFF. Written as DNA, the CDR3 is TGTGCCAGCAGCTCCCGACTAGCGGGGGACTCAACCGGGGAGCTGTTTTTT.

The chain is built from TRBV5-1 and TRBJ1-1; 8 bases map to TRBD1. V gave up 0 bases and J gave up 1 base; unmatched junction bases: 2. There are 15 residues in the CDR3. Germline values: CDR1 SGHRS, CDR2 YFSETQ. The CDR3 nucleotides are TGCGCCAGCAGCTTGGACGGACAGGGGAACACTGAAGCTTTCTTT. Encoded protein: CASSLDGQGNTEAFF.

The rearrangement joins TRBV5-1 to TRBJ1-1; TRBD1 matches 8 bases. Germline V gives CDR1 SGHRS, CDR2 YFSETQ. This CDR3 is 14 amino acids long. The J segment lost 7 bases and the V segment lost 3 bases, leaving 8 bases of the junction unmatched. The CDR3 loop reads CASSSTDRVGEAFF. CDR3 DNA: TGCGCCAGCAGCTCAACGGACAGGGTTGGTGAAGCTTTCTTT.

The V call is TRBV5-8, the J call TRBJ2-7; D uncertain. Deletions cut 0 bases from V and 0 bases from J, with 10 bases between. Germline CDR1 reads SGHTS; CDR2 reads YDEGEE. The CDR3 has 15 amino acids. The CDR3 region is CASSLAGGRSYEQYF. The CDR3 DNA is TGTGCCAGCAGCTTGGCCGGCGGCCGCTCCTACGAGCAGTACTTC.

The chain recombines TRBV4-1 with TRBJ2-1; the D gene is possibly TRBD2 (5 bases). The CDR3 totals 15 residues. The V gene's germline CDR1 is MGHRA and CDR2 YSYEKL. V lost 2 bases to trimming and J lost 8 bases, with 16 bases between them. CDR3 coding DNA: TGCGCCAGCAGCCAACCACCCGCCGGGATCCATGAGCAGTTCTTC. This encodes CASSQPPAGIHEQFF.

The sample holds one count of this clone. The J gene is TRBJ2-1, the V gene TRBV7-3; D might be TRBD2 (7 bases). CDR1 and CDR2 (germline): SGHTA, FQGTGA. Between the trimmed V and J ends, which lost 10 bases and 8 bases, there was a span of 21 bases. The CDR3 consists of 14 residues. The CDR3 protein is CATAPGAGEYEQFF. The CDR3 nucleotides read TGTGCCACCGCCCCGGGGGCGGGGGAGTATGAGCAGTTCTTC. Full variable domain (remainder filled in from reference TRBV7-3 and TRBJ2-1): GAGVSQTPSNKVTEKGKYVELRCDPISGHTALYWYRQSLGQGPEFLIYFQGTGAADDSGLPNDRFFAVRPEGSVSTLKIQRTERGDSAVYLCATAPGAGEYEQFFGPGTRLTVL.

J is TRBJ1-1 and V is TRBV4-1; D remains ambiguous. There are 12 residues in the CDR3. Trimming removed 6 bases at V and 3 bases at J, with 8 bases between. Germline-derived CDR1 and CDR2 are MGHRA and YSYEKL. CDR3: CASSQPYTEAFF. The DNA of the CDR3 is TGCGCCAGCAGTCAACCTTACACTGAAGCTTTCTTT.